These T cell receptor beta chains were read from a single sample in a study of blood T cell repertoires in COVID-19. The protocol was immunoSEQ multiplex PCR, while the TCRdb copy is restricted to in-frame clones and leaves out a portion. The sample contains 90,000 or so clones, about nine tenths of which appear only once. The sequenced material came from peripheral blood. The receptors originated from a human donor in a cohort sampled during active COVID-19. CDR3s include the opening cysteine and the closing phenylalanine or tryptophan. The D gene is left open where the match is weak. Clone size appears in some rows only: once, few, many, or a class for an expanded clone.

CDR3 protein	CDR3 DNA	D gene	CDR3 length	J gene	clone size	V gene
CASSVDRNYGYTF	TGTGCCAGTAGTGTCGACAGGAACTATGGCTACACCTTC	NA	13	TRBJ1-2	NA	TRBV19
CAWRREGVQETQYF	TGTGCCTGGAGACGTGAGGGAGTACAAGAGACCCAGTACTTC	NA	14	TRBJ2-5	NA	TRBV30
CASRYGSSGTDTQYF	TGTGCCAGCAGGTACGGGTCTAGCGGCACAGATACGCAGTATTTT	NA	15	TRBJ2-3	NA	TRBV2
CASSIQDRSTDTQYF	TGTGCCAGTAGTATCCAGGACAGGTCAACAGATACGCAGTATTTT	TRBD1	15	TRBJ2-3	few	TRBV19
CASTGGPLAGGLTGELFF	TGTGCCAGCACAGGGGGGCCCCTAGCGGGAGGCCTTACCGGGGAGCTGTTTTTT	TRBD2	18	TRBJ2-2	NA	TRBV7-2
CASSWSGGALNEQFF	TGTGCCAGCAGTTGGAGCGGGGGGGCCCTGAATGAGCAGTTCTTC	TRBD2	15	TRBJ2-1	NA	TRBV28
CASSLSGGTNIQYF	TGTGCCAGCAGTCTATCAGGGGGGACAAACATTCAGTACTTC	NA	14	TRBJ2-4	NA	TRBV11-2
CASSYFEGSNGGAFF	TGTGCCAGCAGTTACTTCGAAGGCTCAAACGGGGGAGCTTTCTTT	NA	15	TRBJ1-1	NA	TRBV6-6
CASTFSGTGGHNSPLHF	TGTGCCAGCACCTTCTCCGGGACAGGGGGTCATAATTCACCCCTCCACTTT	TRBD1	17	TRBJ1-6	NA	TRBV28
CASSITGGEAEAFF	TGTGCCAGTAGTATTACAGGGGGAGAGGCTGAAGCTTTCTTT	TRBD1	14	TRBJ1-1	NA	TRBV19
CASTSGGTYTF	TGTGCCAGTACGTCAGGAGGGACCTACACCTTC	NA	11	TRBJ1-2	NA	TRBV12-3/TRBV12-4
CAPDRAMWGTDTQYF	TGTGCCCCAGACCGAGCGATGTGGGGCACAGATACGCAGTATTTT	NA	15	TRBJ2-3	NA	TRBV24-1
CASSSPGQSNEKLFF	TGTGCCAGCAGCTCACCGGGACAGTCTAATGAAAAACTGTTTTTT	TRBD1	15	TRBJ1-4	once	TRBV9
CAWSVGTRALAFF	TGTGCCTGGAGTGTAGGGACAAGGGCTCTAGCTTTCTTT	NA	13	TRBJ1-1	NA	TRBV30
CASSLASGSTEAFF	TGTGCCAGCAGCTTAGCGTCGGGGAGCACTGAAGCTTTCTTT	NA	14	TRBJ1-1	NA	TRBV7-2
CASSLTTGPIGTEAFF	TGCGCCAGCAGCTTAACAACAGGGCCGATAGGGACTGAAGCTTTCTTT	NA	16	TRBJ1-1	NA	TRBV5-1
CASSSGTSGDTQYF	TGTGCCAGCAGTTCGGGGACTAGCGGAGATACGCAGTATTTT	TRBD2	14	TRBJ2-3	NA	TRBV28
CASNRDSSVNDEKLFF	TGTGCCAGTAACCGGGACAGTTCGGTGAATGATGAAAAACTGTTTTTT	TRBD1	16	TRBJ1-4	NA	TRBV19
CASSLGLAGAQETQYF	TGTGCCAGCAGTTTGGGACTAGCGGGGGCCCAAGAGACCCAGTACTTC	TRBD2	16	TRBJ2-5	NA	TRBV28
CSGRQGEYNEQFF	TGCAGCGGTAGACAGGGGGAATACAATGAGCAGTTCTTC	TRBD1	13	TRBJ2-1	NA	TRBV29-1
CASSSLRHPVVF	TGTGCCAGCAGCTCCCTGAGGCACCCCGTGGTCTTC	NA	12	TRBJ2-1	NA	TRBV11-2
CASRTGGTYGYTF	TGTGCCAGCAGGACAGGGGGTACCTATGGCTACACCTTC	TRBD1	13	TRBJ1-2	NA	TRBV28
CASSLGLVSSYNEQFF	TGTGCCAGCAGCCTTGGACTAGTGAGCTCCTACAATGAGCAGTTCTTC	TRBD2	16	TRBJ2-1	NA	TRBV6-6
CASSTRQGQYF	TGTGCCAGCAGTACCAGACAGGGGCAGTACTTC	TRBD1	11	TRBJ2-7	few	TRBV12-3/TRBV12-4
CASSYRLGTVQIEQFF	TGTGCCAGCAGTTACCGCCTCGGGACAGTGCAGATTGAGCAGTTCTTC	TRBD1	16	TRBJ2-1	NA	TRBV6-6
CASSPGSDTDTQYF	TGTGCCAGCAGCCCAGGGTCAGACACAGATACGCAGTATTTT	NA	14	TRBJ2-3	NA	TRBV7-3
CASSGDTGGLYGYTF	TGTGCCAGCTCCGGGGACACAGGGGGGCTCTATGGCTACACCTTC	TRBD1	15	TRBJ1-2	NA	TRBV5-8
CASSHQTGSAYGYTF	TGCGCCAGCAGCCATCAGACAGGTTCCGCCTATGGCTACACCTTC	NA	15	TRBJ1-2	once	TRBV4-1
CSASMGLDIRNEQFF	TGCAGTGCCAGTATGGGGCTAGATATAAGGAATGAGCAGTTCTTC	NA	15	TRBJ2-1	NA	TRBV20-1
CASSRRASRGSGNTIYF	TGTGCCAGCAGCCGACGGGCCTCTAGGGGCTCTGGAAACACCATATATTTT	NA	17	TRBJ1-3	NA	TRBV7-9
CASSTFDGRGPYGYTF	TGTGCCAGTAGTACCTTCGATGGCAGGGGGCCCTATGGCTACACCTTC	TRBD1	16	TRBJ1-2	NA	TRBV19
CASSLAGGPDEQFF	TGTGCCAGCAGCTTAGCGGGAGGGCCGGATGAGCAGTTCTTC	TRBD2	14	TRBJ2-1	NA	TRBV7-2
CASSRFITGTEAFF	TGCGCCAGCAGCCGGTTTATTACAGGGACTGAAGCTTTCTTT	NA	14	TRBJ1-1	once	TRBV5-1
CASSAPGQGNEQYF	TGTGCCAGCAGTGCGCCGGGACAGGGGAACGAGCAGTACTTC	TRBD1	14	TRBJ2-7	NA	TRBV27
CASSQEGSGGKRRF	TGCGCCAGCAGCCAAGAAGGAAGCGGGGGGAAGCGTAGGTTC	TRBD2	14	TRBJ2-7	medium-sized	TRBV4-1
CASSPTGVETQYF	TGTGCCAGCAGCCCGACAGGGGTTGAGACCCAGTACTTC	TRBD1	13	TRBJ2-5	NA	TRBV5-5
CASSFAGTEAFF	TGTGCCAGCAGTTTCGCAGGCACTGAAGCTTTCTTT	NA	12	TRBJ1-1	once	TRBV12-3/TRBV12-4
CASSLLPGQGNSPLHF	TGTGCCAGCAGCTTGTTGCCGGGACAGGGGAATTCACCCCTCCACTTT	TRBD1	16	TRBJ1-6	NA	TRBV5-4
CASSLDGANTEAFF	TGCGCCAGCAGCTTGGATGGGGCGAACACTGAAGCTTTCTTT	NA	14	TRBJ1-1	NA	TRBV5-1
CASSPGGLETQYF	TGTGCCAGCAGCCCGGGGGGGCTCGAGACCCAGTACTTC	TRBD2	13	TRBJ2-5	NA	TRBV3-1/TRBV3-2
CASSQSSQDTQYF	TGTGCCAGCAGCCAGTCCTCGCAGGATACGCAGTATTTT	NA	13	TRBJ2-3	NA	TRBV4-2
CASRPTGQHRYYGYTF	TGTGCCAGCAGGCCAACGGGACAGCACAGATACTATGGCTACACCTTC	TRBD1	16	TRBJ1-2	NA	TRBV28
CAWRTASRGQYF	TGTGCCTGGAGAACAGCCTCGCGTGGGCAGTATTTT	NA	12	TRBJ2-3	once	TRBV30
CASSPQAPLPQETQYF	TGTGCCAGCAGCCCACAGGCCCCCCTACCCCAAGAGACCCAGTACTTC	NA	16	TRBJ2-5	NA	TRBV5-4
CASSRPTGNEQYF	TGTGCCAGCAGCCGCCCGACAGGAAACGAGCAGTACTTC	NA	13	TRBJ2-7	NA	TRBV7-9
CASSLATRGHQPQHF	TGTGCCAGCAGCTTGGCCACCAGGGGGCATCAGCCCCAGCATTTT	TRBD1	15	TRBJ1-5	NA	TRBV5-6
CASSFNSGNEQFF	TGTGCCAGCAGCTTTAATAGCGGAAATGAGCAGTTCTTC	NA	13	TRBJ2-1	NA	TRBV11-2
CASSHAPLRGRGNSPLHF	TGCGCCAGCAGTCACGCTCCCCTCAGGGGGCGCGGGAATTCACCCCTCCACTTT	TRBD1	18	TRBJ1-6	once	TRBV23-1
CASKGQGERGYTF	TGTGCCAGCAAGGGACAGGGGGAGCGGGGCTACACCTTC	TRBD1	13	TRBJ1-2	NA	TRBV28
CASSQGLAGYNEQFF	TGTGCCAGCAGCCAGGGACTAGCGGGGTACAATGAGCAGTTCTTC	TRBD2	15	TRBJ2-1	NA	TRBV5-5
CASSYRRTNQPQHF	TGTGCCAGCAGTTACCGCAGGACTAATCAGCCCCAGCATTTT	NA	14	TRBJ1-5	few	TRBV6-5
CASRSTGVDTQYF	TGTGCCAGCAGAAGTACAGGGGTAGATACGCAGTATTTT	TRBD1	13	TRBJ2-3	NA	TRBV28
CASSLEGGGGYTF	TGTGCCAGCAGCTTGGAGGGAGGAGGCGGCTACACCTTC	NA	13	TRBJ1-2	NA	TRBV5-6
CASSSAESYNEQFF	TGTGCCAGTAGCTCGGCGGAAAGCTACAATGAGCAGTTCTTC	NA	14	TRBJ2-1	NA	TRBV19
CASSLPSGQETQYF	TGTGCCAGCAGCTTACCGTCGGGGCAAGAGACCCAGTACTTC	NA	14	TRBJ2-5	NA	TRBV7-9
CASSLSGGPSRNEQFF	TGTGCCAGCAGCTTATCGGGAGGGCCCTCGAGGAATGAGCAGTTCTTC	TRBD2	16	TRBJ2-1	NA	TRBV7-2
CATSDYGQAFRPRETQYF	TGTGCCACCAGTGATTACGGACAGGCTTTTCGACCGAGGGAGACCCAGTACTTC	TRBD1	18	TRBJ2-5	NA	TRBV24-1
CASSRRAGQGNTEAFF	TGCGCCAGCAGCCGCAGGGCGGGACAGGGTAACACTGAAGCTTTCTTT	TRBD1	16	TRBJ1-1	once	TRBV5-1
CASSGSGRLHEQYF	TGTGCCAGCAGTGGCAGCGGGAGGCTCCACGAGCAGTACTTC	TRBD2	14	TRBJ2-7	few	TRBV28
CASSPLEDSLAEDTQYF	TGTGCCAGCTCACCCCTGGAGGACTCCCTAGCCGAAGATACGCAGTATTTT	NA	17	TRBJ2-3	NA	TRBV18